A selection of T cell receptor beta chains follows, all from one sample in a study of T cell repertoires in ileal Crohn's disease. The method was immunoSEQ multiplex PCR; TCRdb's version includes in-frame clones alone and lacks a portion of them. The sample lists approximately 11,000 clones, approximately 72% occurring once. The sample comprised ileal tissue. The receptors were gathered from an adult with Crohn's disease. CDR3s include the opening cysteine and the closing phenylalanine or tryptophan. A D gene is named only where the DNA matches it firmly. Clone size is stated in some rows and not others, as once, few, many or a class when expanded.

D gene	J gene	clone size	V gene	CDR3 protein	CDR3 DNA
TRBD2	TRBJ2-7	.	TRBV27	CASSQTRERSYEQYF	TGTGCCAGCAGTCAAACGCGGGAGAGATCCTACGAGCAGTACTTC
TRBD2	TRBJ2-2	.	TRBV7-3	CASSLTAGGTGELFF	TGTGCCAGCAGCTTAACGGCGGGAGGCACCGGGGAGCTGTTTTTT
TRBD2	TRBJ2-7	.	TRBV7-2	CASSLGGVSGRAYEQYF	TGTGCCAGCAGCTTAGGAGGTGTGAGCGGGAGGGCCTACGAGCAGTACTTC
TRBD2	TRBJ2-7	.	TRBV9	CASSGETSGSYEQYF	TGTGCCAGCAGCGGAGAGACTAGCGGGAGCTACGAGCAGTACTTC
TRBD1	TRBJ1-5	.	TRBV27	CASSPHTGGARQPQHF	TGTGCCAGCAGTCCCCACACAGGGGGGGCCCGTCAGCCCCAGCATTTT
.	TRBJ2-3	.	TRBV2	CASSEVRTSTDTQYF	TGTGCCAGCAGTGAAGTCAGGACTAGCACAGATACGCAGTATTTT
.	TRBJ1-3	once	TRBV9	CASSHGGDGNTIYF	TGTGCCAGCAGCCACGGGGGGGACGGAAACACCATATATTTT
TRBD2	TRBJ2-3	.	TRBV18	CASSGGTSGSTDTQYF	TGTGCCAGCTCGGGGGGGACTAGCGGAAGCACAGATACGCAGTATTTT
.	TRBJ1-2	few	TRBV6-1	CATLDGGGGYTF	TGTGCCACCTTGGACGGGGGGGGAGGCTACACCTTC
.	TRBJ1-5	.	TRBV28	CASRPAGPRQPQHF	TGTGCCAGCAGGCCAGCAGGTCCTCGCCAGCCCCAGCATTTT
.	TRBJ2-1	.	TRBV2	CASSEQGISYNEQFF	TGTGCCAGCAGTGAACAGGGTATCTCCTACAATGAGCAGTTCTTC
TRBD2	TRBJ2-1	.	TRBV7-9	CASSSSTSGTLEQFF	TGTGCCAGCAGCTCCTCGACTAGCGGGACGCTTGAGCAGTTCTTC
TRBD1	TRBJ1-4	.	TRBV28	CASSSLDRLDEKLFF	TGTGCCAGCAGTTCCCTGGACAGGTTGGACGAAAAACTGTTTTTT
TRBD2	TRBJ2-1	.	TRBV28	CASRGGGKGPSYNEQFF	TGTGCCAGCAGGGGGGGAGGGAAGGGCCCCTCCTACAATGAGCAGTTCTTC
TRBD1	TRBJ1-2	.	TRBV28	CASSLRRGRPHGYTF	TGTGCCAGCAGTTTACGCAGGGGGCGCCCCCATGGCTACACCTTC
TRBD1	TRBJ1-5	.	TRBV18	CASSLGQPGNQPQHF	TGTGCCAGCTCACTGGGACAGCCGGGCAATCAGCCCCAGCATTTT
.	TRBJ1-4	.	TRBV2	CASSEGATNEKLFF	TGTGCCAGCAGTGAGGGGGCGACTAATGAAAAACTGTTTTTT
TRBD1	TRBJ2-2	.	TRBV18	CASSRGTGGTGELFF	TGTGCCAGCTCACGAGGGACAGGGGGAACCGGGGAGCTGTTTTTT
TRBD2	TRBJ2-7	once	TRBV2	CASSRLAIGFNEQYF	TGTGCCAGCAGCAGACTAGCCATCGGGTTCAACGAGCAGTACTTC
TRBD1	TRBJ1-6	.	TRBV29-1	CSVRQGYNSPLHF	TGCAGCGTTAGACAGGGTTATAATTCACCCCTCCACTTT
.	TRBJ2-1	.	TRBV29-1	CSVDPGEQFF	TGCAGCGTTGATCCCGGTGAGCAGTTCTTC
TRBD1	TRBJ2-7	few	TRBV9	CASSAHRGQTYEQYF	TGTGCCAGCAGCGCCCACAGGGGCCAGACTTACGAGCAGTACTTC
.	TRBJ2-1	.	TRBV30	CAWSSYSYNEQFF	TGTGCCTGGAGTTCCTACTCCTACAATGAGCAGTTCTTC
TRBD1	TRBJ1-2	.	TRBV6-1	CASSEGTGLYGYTF	TGTGCCAGCAGTGAAGGGACAGGGCTTTATGGCTACACCTTC
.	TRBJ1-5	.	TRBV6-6	CASSSGRVQPQHF	TGTGCCAGCAGTTCTGGCAGGGTACAGCCCCAGCATTTT
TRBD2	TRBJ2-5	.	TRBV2	CASSGTSGRLETQYF	TGTGCCAGCAGTGGGACTAGCGGGAGGTTAGAGACCCAGTACTTC
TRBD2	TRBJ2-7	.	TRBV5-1	CASREASGIYEQYF	TGCGCCAGCAGGGAGGCTAGCGGGATATACGAGCAGTACTTC
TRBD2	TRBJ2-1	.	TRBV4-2	CASSQDPVWGTSGRGDEQFF	TGTGCCAGCAGCCAAGATCCTGTTTGGGGGACTAGCGGGAGGGGAGATGAGCAGTTCTTC
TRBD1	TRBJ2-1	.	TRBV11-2	CASSLWTGEDEQFF	TGTGCCAGCAGCTTGTGGACAGGGGAGGATGAGCAGTTCTTC
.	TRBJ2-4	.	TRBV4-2	CASSQDWRVENIQYF	TGTGCCAGCAGCCAAGATTGGCGGGTTGAAAACATTCAGTACTTC
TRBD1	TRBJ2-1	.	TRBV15	CATSRSQGSYNEQFF	TGTGCCACCAGCAGATCACAGGGGTCCTACAATGAGCAGTTCTTC
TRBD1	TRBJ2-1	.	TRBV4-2	CASSHLDRDNEQFF	TGTGCCAGCAGCCATTTGGACAGGGACAATGAGCAGTTCTTC
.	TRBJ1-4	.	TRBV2	CASSLPSRELFF	TGTGCCAGCAGTCTCCCCTCTCGGGAACTGTTTTTT
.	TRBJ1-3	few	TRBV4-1	CASSLFTGSGNTIYF	TGCGCCAGCAGCCTCTTCACAGGGTCTGGAAACACCATATATTTT
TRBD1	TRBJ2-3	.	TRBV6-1	CASSEAPERTGGLTDTQYF	TGTGCCAGCAGTGAAGCCCCAGAACGGACAGGGGGTTTGACAGATACGCAGTATTTT
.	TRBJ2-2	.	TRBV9	CASSGGSQRPGTGELFF	TGTGCCAGCAGCGGAGGCTCCCAGAGGCCGGGCACCGGGGAGCTGTTTTTT
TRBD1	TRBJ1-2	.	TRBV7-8	CASTPDRTGYGYTF	TGTGCCAGCACCCCGGACAGGACGGGGTATGGCTACACCTTC
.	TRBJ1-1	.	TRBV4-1	CASSPTRSTEAFF	TGCGCCAGCAGCCCGACCCGGAGCACTGAAGCTTTCTTT
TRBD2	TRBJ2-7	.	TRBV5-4	CASSFQAGGPYEQYF	TGTGCCAGCAGTTTCCAAGCGGGAGGGCCTTACGAGCAGTACTTC
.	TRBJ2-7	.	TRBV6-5	CASPIHRGGFYEQYF	TGTGCCAGCCCCATTCACAGGGGGGGGTTCTACGAGCAGTACTTC
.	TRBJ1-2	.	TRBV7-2	CASSISTEAMHGYTF	TGTGCCAGCAGTATCTCCACGGAGGCTATGCATGGCTACACCTTC
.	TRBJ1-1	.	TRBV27	CASSLSGWVVGTEAFF	TGTGCCAGCAGTTTGTCAGGGTGGGTTGTTGGCACTGAAGCTTTCTTT
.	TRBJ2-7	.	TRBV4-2	CASSLGRNGEQYF	TGTGCCAGCAGCCTAGGGAGAAATGGCGAGCAGTACTTC
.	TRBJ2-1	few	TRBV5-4	CASSFERSTYNEQFF	TGTGCCAGCAGCTTCGAGCGGAGTACCTACAATGAGCAGTTCTTC
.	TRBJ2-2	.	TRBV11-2	CASSLDHDRGNTGELFF	TGTGCCAGCAGCTTAGATCATGATAGGGGGAACACCGGGGAGCTGTTTTTT
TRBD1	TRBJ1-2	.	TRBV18	CASSPFSGQGSYGYTF	TGTGCCAGCTCACCGTTTTCGGGACAGGGGAGCTATGGCTACACCTTC
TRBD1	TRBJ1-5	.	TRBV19	CASSPRDRDQPQHF	TGTGCCAGTAGTCCCCGGGACAGGGATCAGCCCCAGCATTTT
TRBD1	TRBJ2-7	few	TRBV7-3	CASSPSGTVAYEQYF	TGTGCCAGCAGCCCCTCCGGGACAGTCGCCTACGAGCAGTACTTC
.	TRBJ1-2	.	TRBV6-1	CADQSLGNYGYTF	TGTGCCGACCAGTCGCTCGGGAACTATGGCTACACCTTC
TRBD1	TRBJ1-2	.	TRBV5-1	CASSPDGGPPGQSNYGYTF	TGCGCCAGCAGCCCGGACGGAGGGCCGCCGGGACAGTCTAACTATGGCTACACCTTC
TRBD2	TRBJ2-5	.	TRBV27	CASSLKTSDEQYF	TGTGCCAGCAGTTTAAAAACTAGCGATGAGCAGTACTTC
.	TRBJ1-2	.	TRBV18	CASSPLGVERGYTF	TGTGCCAGCTCCCCTTTGGGAGTAGAAAGGGGCTACACCTTC
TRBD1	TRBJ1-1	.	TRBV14	CASSQIQGVKAFF	TGTGCCAGCAGCCAAATACAGGGGGTCAAAGCTTTCTTT
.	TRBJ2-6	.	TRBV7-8	CASSLEGRGELSGANVLTF	TGTGCCAGCAGCTTAGAGGGGAGGGGGGAACTTTCTGGGGCCAACGTCCTGACTTTC
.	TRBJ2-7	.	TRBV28	CASSLGGFYEQYF	TGTGCCAGCAGTTTAGGAGGATTCTACGAGCAGTACTTC
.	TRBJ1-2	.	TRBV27	CASRDTGYGGYTF	TGTGCCAGCAGAGACACAGGTTACGGTGGCTACACCTTC
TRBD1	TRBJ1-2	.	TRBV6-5	CASSYQGEGYTF	TGTGCCAGCAGTTACCAGGGGGAAGGCTACACCTTC
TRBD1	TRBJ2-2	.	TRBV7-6	CASSLPIKDRDTGELFF	TGTGCCAGCAGCTTACCAATAAAAGACAGGGATACCGGGGAGCTGTTTTTT
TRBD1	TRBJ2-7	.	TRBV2	CASRPGQGSYEQYF	TGTGCCAGCAGGCCGGGACAGGGGTCCTACGAGCAGTACTTC
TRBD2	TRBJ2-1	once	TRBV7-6	CASSLSGGSYYNEQFF	TGTGCCAGCAGCTTATCCGGCGGGAGTTACTACAATGAGCAGTTCTTC